The entry that follows covers one TCR beta chain sequence. What it binds is not known. This CDR3 contains 14 residues. The V gene lost 4 bases and the J gene lost 1 base, with 11 bases spanning the gap. CDR1 and CDR2 (germline): SGHRS, YFSETQ. These data come from a study of shared clonotypes between healthy human individuals. Clones were read by immunoSEQ multiplex PCR, and TCRdb kept only the in-frame ones, dropping some. Of 2 million to 2.5 million clones in the sample, approximately 93% were seen once. Whole-study results and caveats: Genetic and exposure-history diversity was limited by the small donor number.

This clonotype originated in a man aged 18 to 29 in good health. Some clones in this sample may be carry-over from other donors' samples. V is TRBV5-1 and J is TRBJ1-1; D gene ambiguous. The sample consisted of naive CD4+ T cells from PBMCs. As to subset: CD45RA+ positively selected. The CDR3 is CASSTGVANTEAFF. The CDR3, as DNA: TGCGCCAGCAGCACCGGGGTCGCGAACACTGAAGCTTTCTTT.